A single sample gave rise to the 22 T cell receptor beta chains below, sequenced in a study of blood T cell repertoires in COVID-19. Repertoires were generated with immunoSEQ multiplex PCR, while TCRdb's copy carries only in-frame clones and drops some. The table records 210,000 or so clones, about four fifths of them present only once. The sample comprised peripheral blood. Receptor source: a middle-aged woman with acute or convalescent COVID-19.

The V and J genes are TRBV7-7 and TRBJ2-1, with 7 bases aligning to TRBD2. Germline values: CDR1 SSHAT, CDR2 FNYEAQ (reference sequence). Germline trimming cut 4 bases from V and 5 bases from J; bases unmatched to any gene: 8. This CDR3 spans 15 amino acids. The DNA for the CDR3 is TGTGCCAGCAGCTCCTCGACTAGCTGGGACAATGAGCAGTTCTTC. Residues: CASSSSTSWDNEQFF.

The CDR3 DNA reads TGTGCCAGCAGCTCCGGGACTCACCCCACGTTTGAGCAGTTCTTC. This encodes CASSSGTHPTFEQFF. The chain joins TRBV11-2 to TRBJ2-1, with D possibly matching TRBD2 (6 bases). There are 15 residues in the CDR3. CDR1 is SGHAT and CDR2 is FQNNGV in the germline V gene. Trimming removed 4 bases at V and 9 bases at J, with 19 bases between.

The V and J genes are TRBV7-9 and TRBJ1-6; no reliable D call. The germline V gene has CDR1 SEHNR and CDR2 FQNEAQ (reference sequence). V shed 4 bases and J shed 0 bases, with 7 bases lying between them. CDR3 length: 15 residues. CDR3 loop: CASSSTSSYNSPLHF. The CDR3, as DNA: TGTGCCAGCAGCTCAACGAGCTCCTATAATTCACCCCTCCACTTT.

The chain couples TRBV14 to TRBJ2-2, with unresolved D. Trimming took off 3 bases at V and 1 base at J, with 3 bases between the two ends. CDR3 length: 13 residues. CDR1 and CDR2 (germline): SGHDN, FVKESK. The CDR3 sequence is CASSHRNTGELFF. In nucleotides, the CDR3 is TGTGCCAGCAGCCATCGGAACACCGGGGAGCTGTTTTTT.

This sequence joins TRBV5-6 and TRBJ1-6, with D possibly TRBD1 on 5 matching bases. The CDR3 contains 17 residues. Germline lookup yields CDR1 SGHDT and CDR2 YYEEEE. V gave up 0 bases and J gave up 0 bases, with 10 bases separating them. CDR3 loop: CASSLAGGSSYNSPLHF. The CDR3 DNA is TGTGCCAGCAGCTTGGCGGGGGGGAGCTCCTATAATTCACCCCTCCACTTT.

The rearrangement uses TRBV11-2 and TRBJ1-1; D unclear. This CDR3 region has 11 residues. Per the germline V gene, CDR1 is SGHAT and CDR2 is FQNNGV. V was pared by 7 bases and J by 4 bases, with 7 bases between. The CDR3 loop reads CASISATEAFF. CDR3 in DNA: TGTGCCAGCATTAGTGCCACTGAAGCTTTCTTT.

The chain joins TRBV7-8 to TRBJ1-2, with 12 positions matching TRBD1. The CDR3 is made up of 17 amino acids. CDR1 and CDR2 from the germline V gene are SGHVS and FQNEAQ. Unmatched junction bases numbered 11, after V lost 5 bases and J lost 4 bases. CDR3 nucleotide sequence: TGTGCCAGCAGCCATCCGGGACAGGGGGCACGTGGCTATGGCTACACCTTC. Its protein is CASSHPGQGARGYGYTF.

J is TRBJ1-1 and V is TRBV5-8, with 7 bases fitting TRBD1. The CDR3 is 14 residues long. Germline CDR1 and CDR2: SGHTS and YDEGEE. V was pared by 4 bases and J by 1 base, with 4 bases of the junction left unmatched. The CDR3 DNA is TGTGCCAGCAGCGGCGGGACAGAGAACACTGAAGCTTTCTTT. It codes for CASSGGTENTEAFF.

This clone was observed a single time. The genes are TRBV15 and TRBJ1-1; D may be TRBD1 (6 bases). This CDR3 has 17 residues. V gave up 1 base and J gave up 2 bases, with 17 bases separating them. Germline V CDR1 and CDR2: LNHNV, YYDKDF (reference sequence). CDR3 protein: CATSRGPFDRINTEAFF. Here the CDR3 DNA reads TGTGCCACCAGCAGAGGGCCTTTCGACAGGATTAACACTGAAGCTTTCTTT.

This chain uses TRBV30 with TRBJ2-5; 7 nucleotides agree with TRBD1. The CDR3 runs to 13 residues. Unmatched junction bases numbered 10, after V lost 5 bases and J lost 7 bases. Looked up from germline, CDR1 is GTSNPN and CDR2 is SVGIG (reference sequence). DNA of the CDR3: TGTGCCTGGGCCACAGGGGAGTGGGGGACCCAGTACTTC. Translation: CAWATGEWGTQYF.

The chain has TRBV19 and TRBJ2-5, with D possibly matching TRBD1 (6 bases). Trimming stripped 6 bases from V and 2 bases from J, with 13 bases between. This CDR3 is 14 amino acids long. Germline V gene lookup returns CDR1 LNHDA and CDR2 SQIVND (reference sequence). The CDR3 DNA reads TGTGCCAGTAGCACCCGGACAGTTCAAGAGACCCAGTACTTC. This codes for CASSTRTVQETQYF.

The chain is built from TRBV18 and TRBJ1-5; D is unresolved. Trimming took 6 bases from V and 5 from J, leaving 11 bases between them. CDR3 length: 13 residues. The germline V gene encodes CDR1 KGHSH and CDR2 LQKENI. The CDR3 nucleotides read TGTGCCAGCTCCGCTGGAGAGGATCAGCCCCAGCATTTT. As protein: CASSAGEDQPQHF.

The chain couples TRBV4-3 to TRBJ2-7; 11 nucleotides match TRBD2. The CDR3 is made up of 15 amino acids. Unmatched junction bases numbered 7, after V lost 3 bases and J lost 6 bases. In germline, CDR1 is LGHNA, CDR2 YSLEER. This chain's CDR3 is CASSHKLAGEGEQYF. The CDR3 DNA reads TGCGCCAGCAGCCACAAACTAGCGGGAGAGGGCGAGCAGTACTTC.

This chain uses TRBV20-1 with TRBJ2-1, with 9 bases lining up with TRBD2. V shed 3 bases and J 1 base; nucleotides not matched to a gene: 1. CDR3 size: 14 residues. Germline CDR1 is DFQATT and CDR2 is SNEGSKA (reference sequence). CDR3 bases: TGCAGTGCTAGTAGCGGGAGATCCTACAATGAGCAGTTCTTC. It yields the protein CSASSGRSYNEQFF.

The chain carries TRBV6-1 and TRBJ1-1; D remains unclear. The V gene's germline CDR1 is MNHNS and CDR2 SASEGT. The CDR3 sequence is 14 residues long. The V end was cut by 1 base, the J end by 3 bases, with 9 bases between. The CDR3 DNA reads as TGTGCCAGCAGTGAAGTACAGTTATACACTGAAGCTTTCTTT. Residues: CASSEVQLYTEAFF.

This chain links TRBV6-2 or TRBV6-3 with TRBJ1-2; a weak D match, TRBD1 (6 bases). Germline lookup yields CDR1 MNHEY and CDR2 SVGEGT. V lost 0 bases to trimming and J lost 2 bases, with 10 bases between them. The CDR3 contains 15 residues. In nucleotides, the CDR3 is TGTGCCAGCAGTTACTCAGCAGGGGCGAACTATGGCTACACCTTC. Its translation: CASSYSAGANYGYTF.

V usage is TRBV14 and J usage is TRBJ1-5, with TRBD1 matching 7 bases. V shed 8 bases and J 4 bases; nucleotides not matched to a gene: 8. The CDR3 runs to 14 residues. CDR1 and CDR2 (germline): SGHDN, FVKESK. This CDR3 is CASAPGGLNQPQHF. CDR3 bases: TGTGCCAGCGCCCCAGGGGGTCTGAATCAGCCCCAGCATTTT.

J is TRBJ1-5 and V is TRBV24-1; 9 bases agree with TRBD1. The CDR3 contains 16 residues. Per germline, CDR1 KGHDR and CDR2 SFDVKD. The V gene end was trimmed by 3 bases and the J gene end by 3 bases; junction bases not matched to a gene: 5. The CDR3 DNA sequence: TGTGCCACCAGTGATGCCGGGACAGGGTTCAATCAGCCCCAGCATTTT. Protein: CATSDAGTGFNQPQHF.

V usage is TRBV15 and J usage is TRBJ1-2; possible D gene TRBD1, 6 bases. Trimming took 3 bases from V and 0 from J, leaving 11 bases between them. Per the germline V gene, CDR1 is LNHNV and CDR2 is YYDKDF (reference sequence). The CDR3 runs to 15 residues. CDR3 sequence: CATSSLTGPNYGYTF. The CDR3 region has the DNA TGTGCCACCAGCAGTTTGACAGGACCTAACTATGGCTACACCTTC.

The chain recombines TRBV5-1 with TRBJ1-4; D is unclear. This CDR3 comprises 14 residues. Germline lookup yields CDR1 SGHRS and CDR2 YFSETQ. V was pared by 2 bases and J by 8 bases, with 13 bases between. CDR3 in DNA: TGCGCCAGCAGCTTATCTCTCGCGCGGGAAAAACTGTTTTTT. Residues: CASSLSLAREKLFF. Variable domain in full (rest from reference TRBV5-1 and TRBJ1-4): KAGVTQTPRYLIKTRGQQVTLSCSPISGHRSVSWYQQTPGQGLQFLFEYFSETQRNKGNFPGRFSGRQFSNSRSEMNVSTLELGDSALYLCASSLSLAREKLFFGSGTQLSVL.

The genes are TRBV19 and TRBJ2-1, with 8 bases fitting TRBD2. Per germline, CDR1 LNHDA and CDR2 SQIVND (reference sequence). The CDR3 extends over 15 amino acids. After removal of 5 bases from V and 8 bases from J, the junction contained 11 bases not matched to a gene. The CDR3: CASSSLTGGLDEQFF. The CDR3 DNA reads as TGTGCCAGTAGTTCCCTGACGGGGGGGCTCGATGAGCAGTTCTTC.

The chain joins TRBV11-2 to TRBJ2-7; 7 positions match TRBD2. CDR3 length equals 16 residues. The V segment lost 5 bases and the J segment 3 bases; nucleotides outside the gene matches: 13. Looked up from germline, CDR1 is SGHAT and CDR2 is FQNNGV. DNA of the CDR3: TGTGCCAGCAGCGGTGGGGGGGACCGTCGGGTCTACGAGCAGTACTTC. It encodes CASSGGGDRRVYEQYF.